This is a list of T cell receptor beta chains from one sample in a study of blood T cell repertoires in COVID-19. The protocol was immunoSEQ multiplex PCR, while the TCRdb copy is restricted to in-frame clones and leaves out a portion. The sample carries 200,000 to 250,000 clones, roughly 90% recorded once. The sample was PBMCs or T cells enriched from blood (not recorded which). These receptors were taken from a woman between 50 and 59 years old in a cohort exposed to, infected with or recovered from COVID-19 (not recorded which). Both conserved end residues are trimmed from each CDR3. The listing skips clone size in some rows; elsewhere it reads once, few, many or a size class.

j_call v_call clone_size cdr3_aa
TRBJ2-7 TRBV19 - ASSITTGSYEQY
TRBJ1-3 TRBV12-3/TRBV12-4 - ASSSFTGNTIY
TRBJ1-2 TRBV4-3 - ASSQGSTTLNYGYT
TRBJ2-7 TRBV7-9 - ASSFPGTYEQY
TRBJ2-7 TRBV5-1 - ASSLGQGYSYEQY
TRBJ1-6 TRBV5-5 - ASSLVGGSPLH
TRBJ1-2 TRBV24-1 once ATSDFGSQDTNYGYT
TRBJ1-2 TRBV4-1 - ASSYPGTAYGYT
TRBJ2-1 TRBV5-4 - ASSLKGGRLEQF
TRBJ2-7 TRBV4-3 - ASSQEGTGYEQY
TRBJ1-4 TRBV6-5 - ASREWDRGNEKLF
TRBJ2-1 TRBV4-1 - ASSQDPGTSSYNEQF
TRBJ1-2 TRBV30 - AWEGQGARGYT
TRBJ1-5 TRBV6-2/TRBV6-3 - ASSLQGEQPQH
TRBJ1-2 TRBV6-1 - ASSGRTGGTDYGYT
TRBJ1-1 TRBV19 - ASSPLLNTEAF
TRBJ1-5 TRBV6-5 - ASGGGNQPQH
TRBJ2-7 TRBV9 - ASSVGGTGSLYEQY
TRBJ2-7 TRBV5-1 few ASSWDSWNEQY
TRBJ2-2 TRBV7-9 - ASSIGALITGELF
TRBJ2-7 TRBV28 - ASRQSGGSSYEQY
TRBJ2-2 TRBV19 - ASRQIRTNAGELF
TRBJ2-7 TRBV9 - ASSVAGARNYEQY
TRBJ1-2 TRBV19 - ASRSKGVGTYYGYT
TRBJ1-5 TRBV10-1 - ASINDSSNQPQH
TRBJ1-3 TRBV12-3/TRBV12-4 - ASRDSGGNTIY
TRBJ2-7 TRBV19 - ASTLRGPPYHYEQY
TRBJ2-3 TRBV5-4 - ASSRGGRGAPDTQY
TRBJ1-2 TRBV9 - ASSVAHRGTGGYT
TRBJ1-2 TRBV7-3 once ASSPNGQGAYGYT
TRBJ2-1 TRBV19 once ASSKTSGGYNEQF
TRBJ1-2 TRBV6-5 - ASSPTRGYGYT
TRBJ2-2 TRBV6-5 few ASSPLSTGELF
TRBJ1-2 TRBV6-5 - ASSPGQTNYGYT
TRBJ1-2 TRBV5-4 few ASSPGQGNYGYT
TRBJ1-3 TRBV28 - ASRTPTGIAGNTIY
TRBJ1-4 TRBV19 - ASRNRDRGNEKLF
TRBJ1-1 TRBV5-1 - ASSPGTTEAF
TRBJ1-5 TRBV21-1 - ASSKKAPQKYSNQPQH
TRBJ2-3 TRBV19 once ASSSSEGAEQDTQY
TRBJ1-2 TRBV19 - ASSTGQLYSYT
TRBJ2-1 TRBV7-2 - ASSRIGSEQF
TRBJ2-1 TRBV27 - ASRGGGTYNEQF
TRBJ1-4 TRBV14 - ASRPRAGGSLDEKLF
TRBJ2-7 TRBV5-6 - ASNLRGYSYEQY
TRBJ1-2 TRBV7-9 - ASSLGNRGLRGYT
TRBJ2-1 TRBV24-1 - ATSDNRVRDEQF
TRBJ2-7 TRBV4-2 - ASSQGVAGGPGEQY